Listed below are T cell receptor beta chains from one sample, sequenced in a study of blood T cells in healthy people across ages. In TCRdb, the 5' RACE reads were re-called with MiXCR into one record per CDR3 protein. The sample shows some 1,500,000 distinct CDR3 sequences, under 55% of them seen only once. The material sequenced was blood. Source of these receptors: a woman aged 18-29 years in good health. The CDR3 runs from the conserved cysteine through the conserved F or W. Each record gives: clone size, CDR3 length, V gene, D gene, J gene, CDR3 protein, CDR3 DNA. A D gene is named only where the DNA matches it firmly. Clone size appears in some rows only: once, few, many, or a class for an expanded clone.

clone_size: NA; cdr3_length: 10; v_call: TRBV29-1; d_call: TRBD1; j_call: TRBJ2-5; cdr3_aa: CSVVWDRSYF; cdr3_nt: TGCAGCGTTGTATGGGACAGGTCGTACTTC
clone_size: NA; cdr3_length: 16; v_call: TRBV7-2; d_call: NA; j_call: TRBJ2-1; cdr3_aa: CASSLGSSYKYNEQFF; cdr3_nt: TGTGCCAGCAGCTTAGGCTCGTCGTACAAGTACAATGAGCAGTTCTTC
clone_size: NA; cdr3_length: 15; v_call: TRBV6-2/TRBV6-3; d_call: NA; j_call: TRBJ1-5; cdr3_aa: CASKKQGEGNQPQHF; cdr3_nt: TGTGCCAGCAAAAAGCAAGGGGAGGGCAATCAGCCCCAGCATTTT
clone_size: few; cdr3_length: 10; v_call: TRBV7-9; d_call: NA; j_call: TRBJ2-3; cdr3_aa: CATSSGTQYF; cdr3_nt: TGTGCCACCTCCAGCGGTACGCAGTATTTT
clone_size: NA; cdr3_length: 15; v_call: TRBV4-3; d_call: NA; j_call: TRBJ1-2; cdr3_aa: CASSQDINRDYGYTF; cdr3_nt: TGCGCCAGCAGCCAAGATATCAACAGGGACTATGGCTACACCTTC
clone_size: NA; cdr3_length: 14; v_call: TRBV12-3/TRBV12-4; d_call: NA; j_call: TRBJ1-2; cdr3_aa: CASSYHTQPYGYTF; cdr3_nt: TGTGCCAGCAGTTATCACACGCAACCCTATGGCTACACCTTC
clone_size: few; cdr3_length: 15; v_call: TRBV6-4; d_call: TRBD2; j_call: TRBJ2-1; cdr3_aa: CASSDLTSGYNEQFF; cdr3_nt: TGTGCCAGCAGTGACTTGACTAGCGGGTACAATGAGCAGTTCTTC
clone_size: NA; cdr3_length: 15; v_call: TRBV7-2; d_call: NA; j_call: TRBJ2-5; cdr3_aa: CASSLHFLGGETQYF; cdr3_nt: TGTGCCAGCAGCCTCCATTTTTTGGGCGGGGAGACCCAGTACTTC
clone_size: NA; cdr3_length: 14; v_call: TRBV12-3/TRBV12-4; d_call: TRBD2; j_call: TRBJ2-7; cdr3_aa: CASMVAGLSTEQYF; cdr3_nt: TGTGCCAGCATGGTAGCGGGATTGTCTACCGAGCAGTACTTC
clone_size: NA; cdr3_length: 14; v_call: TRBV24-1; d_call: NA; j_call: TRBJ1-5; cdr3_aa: CATSDRTGNQPQHF; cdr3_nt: TGTGCCACCAGTGATCGGACAGGCAATCAGCCCCAGCATTTT
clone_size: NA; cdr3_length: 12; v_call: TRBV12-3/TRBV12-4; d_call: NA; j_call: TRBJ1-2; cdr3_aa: CASSLPPGGYTF; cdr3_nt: TGTGCCAGCAGTTTACCCCCGGGTGGCTACACCTTC
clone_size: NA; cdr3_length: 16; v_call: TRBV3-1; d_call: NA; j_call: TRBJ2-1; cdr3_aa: CASSLHTVGSYNEQFF; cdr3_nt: TGTGCCAGCAGCCTCCACACAGTGGGCTCCTACAATGAGCAGTTCTTC
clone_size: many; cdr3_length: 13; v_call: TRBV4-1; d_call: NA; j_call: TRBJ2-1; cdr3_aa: CASSQDSSNEQFF; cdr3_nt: TGCGCCAGCAGCCAGGACAGTTCGAATGAGCAGTTCTTC
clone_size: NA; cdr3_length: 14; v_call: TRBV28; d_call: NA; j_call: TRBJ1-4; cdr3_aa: CASSLPDGLEGLFF; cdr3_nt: TGTGCCAGCAGTTTACCGGACGGACTTGAAGGACTGTTTTTT
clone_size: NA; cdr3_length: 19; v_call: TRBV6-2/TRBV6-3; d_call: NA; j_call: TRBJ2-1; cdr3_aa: CASSYSIIGSPLSYNEQFF; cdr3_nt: TGTGCCAGCAGTTACTCGATAATTGGCTCGCCCCTCTCCTACAATGAGCAGTTCTTC
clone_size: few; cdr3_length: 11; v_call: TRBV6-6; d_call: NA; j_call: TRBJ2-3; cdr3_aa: CASLLTDTQYF; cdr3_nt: TGTGCCAGCCTTCTCACAGATACGCAGTATTTT
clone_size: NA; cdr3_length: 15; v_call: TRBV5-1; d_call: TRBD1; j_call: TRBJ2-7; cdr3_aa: CATRVGQGRANEQYF; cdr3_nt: TGCGCCACCAGAGTGGGACAGGGGAGGGCCAATGAGCAGTACTTC
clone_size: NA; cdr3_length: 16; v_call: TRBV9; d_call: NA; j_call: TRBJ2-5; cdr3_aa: CASSVGTNSVQETQYF; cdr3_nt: TGTGCCAGCAGCGTAGGAACGAACAGCGTACAAGAGACCCAGTACTTC
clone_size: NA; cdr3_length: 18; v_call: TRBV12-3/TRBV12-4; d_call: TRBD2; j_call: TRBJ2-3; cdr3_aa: CASSTRLAGIISTDTQYF; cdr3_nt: TGTGCCAGCAGTACGCGACTAGCGGGTATCATAAGCACAGATACGCAGTATTTT
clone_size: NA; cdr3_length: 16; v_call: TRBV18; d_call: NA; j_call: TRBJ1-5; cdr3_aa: CASSPPAGAGNQPQHF; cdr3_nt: TGTGCCAGCTCACCACCTGCCGGGGCAGGCAATCAGCCCCAGCATTTT
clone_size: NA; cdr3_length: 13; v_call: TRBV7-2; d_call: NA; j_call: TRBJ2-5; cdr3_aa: CASSWLAAETQYF; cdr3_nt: TGTGCCAGCAGCTGGTTGGCCGCAGAGACCCAGTACTTC
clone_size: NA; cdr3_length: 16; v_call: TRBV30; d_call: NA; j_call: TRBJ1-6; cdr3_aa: CAWSPDRSSYNSPLHF; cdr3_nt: TGTGCCTGGAGTCCTGACAGAAGCTCCTATAATTCACCCCTCCACTTT
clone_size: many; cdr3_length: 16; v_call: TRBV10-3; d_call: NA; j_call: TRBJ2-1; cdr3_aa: CAISDYPSPRADEQFF; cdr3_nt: TGTGCCATCAGTGATTACCCTTCACCCAGAGCCGATGAGCAGTTCTTC
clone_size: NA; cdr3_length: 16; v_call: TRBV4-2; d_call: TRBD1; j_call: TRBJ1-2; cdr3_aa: CASSQDHVRGAYGYTF; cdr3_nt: TGTGCCAGCAGCCAAGATCACGTCAGGGGGGCCTATGGCTACACCTTC
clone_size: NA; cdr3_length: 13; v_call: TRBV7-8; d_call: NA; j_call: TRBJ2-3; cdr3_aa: CASSFFRADTQYF; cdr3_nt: TGTGCCAGCAGCTTCTTTAGGGCAGATACGCAGTATTTT
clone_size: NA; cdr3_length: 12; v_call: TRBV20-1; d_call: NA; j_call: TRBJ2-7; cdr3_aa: CSATTGAYEQYF; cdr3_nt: TGCAGTGCTACAACGGGGGCCTACGAGCAGTACTTC
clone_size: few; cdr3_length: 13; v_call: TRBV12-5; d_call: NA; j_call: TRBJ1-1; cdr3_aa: CASGTQTGAEAFF; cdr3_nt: TGTGCTAGTGGTACTCAGACGGGAGCAGAAGCTTTCTTT
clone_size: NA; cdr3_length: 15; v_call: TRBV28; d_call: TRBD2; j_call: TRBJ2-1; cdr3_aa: CATLGGSGRAHEQFF; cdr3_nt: TGTGCCACACTAGGAGGCAGCGGGAGGGCCCATGAGCAGTTCTTC
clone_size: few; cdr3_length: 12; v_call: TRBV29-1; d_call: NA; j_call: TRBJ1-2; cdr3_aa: CSGGPTQHGYTF; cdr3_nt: TGCAGCGGTGGACCGACCCAACATGGCTACACCTTC
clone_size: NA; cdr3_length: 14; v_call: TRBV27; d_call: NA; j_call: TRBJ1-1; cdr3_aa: CASRLVDRNTEAFF; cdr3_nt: TGTGCCAGCAGATTAGTGGACAGGAACACTGAAGCTTTCTTT
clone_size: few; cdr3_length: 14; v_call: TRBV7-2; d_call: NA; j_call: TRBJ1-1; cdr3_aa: CASSPPRPYTEAFF; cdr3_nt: TGTGCCAGCAGCCCCCCCCGACCGTACACTGAAGCTTTCTTT
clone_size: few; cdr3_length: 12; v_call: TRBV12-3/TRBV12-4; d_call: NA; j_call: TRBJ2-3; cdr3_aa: CASSSPLDTQYF; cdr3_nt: TGTGCCAGCAGTTCTCCTTTGGATACGCAGTATTTT
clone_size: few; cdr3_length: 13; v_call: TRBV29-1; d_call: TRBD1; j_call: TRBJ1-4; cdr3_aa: CSAGQVRPGKLFF; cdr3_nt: TGCAGCGCGGGACAGGTGAGACCCGGAAAACTGTTTTTT
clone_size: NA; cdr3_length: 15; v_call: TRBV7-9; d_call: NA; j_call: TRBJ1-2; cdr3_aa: CASSPRQRYNYGYTF; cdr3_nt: TGTGCCAGCAGCCCGAGACAGAGGTATAACTATGGCTACACCTTC
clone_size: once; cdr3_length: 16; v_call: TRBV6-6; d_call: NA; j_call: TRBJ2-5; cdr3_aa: CASSYSPGSYQETQYF; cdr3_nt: TGTGCCAGCAGTTACTCGCCCGGGTCCTACCAAGAGACCCAGTACTTC
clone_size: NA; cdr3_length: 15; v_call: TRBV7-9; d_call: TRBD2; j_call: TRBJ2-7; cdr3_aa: CASSLLTSGSHEQYF; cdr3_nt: TGTGCCAGCAGCTTATTGACTAGCGGGTCCCACGAGCAGTACTTC
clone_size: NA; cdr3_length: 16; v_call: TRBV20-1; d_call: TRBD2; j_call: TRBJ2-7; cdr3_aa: CSAREAGLAGLNEQYF; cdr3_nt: TGCAGTGCTAGAGAGGCTGGACTAGCGGGGTTGAACGAGCAGTACTTC
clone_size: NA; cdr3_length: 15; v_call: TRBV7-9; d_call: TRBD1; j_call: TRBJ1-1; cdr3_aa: CASSEGQGDNTEAFF; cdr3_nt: TGTGCCAGCAGCGAGGGACAGGGGGACAACACTGAAGCTTTCTTT
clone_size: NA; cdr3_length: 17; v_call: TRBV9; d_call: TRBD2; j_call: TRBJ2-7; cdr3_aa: CASSLPRGLAGQNEQYF; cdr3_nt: TGTGCCAGCAGCCTCCCGCGAGGGCTAGCGGGACAGAATGAGCAGTACTTC
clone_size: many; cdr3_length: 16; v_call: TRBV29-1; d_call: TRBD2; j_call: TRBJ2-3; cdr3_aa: CSVRGPSGGSTDTQYF; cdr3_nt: TGCAGCGTTAGAGGCCCTAGCGGGGGGAGCACAGATACGCAGTATTTT
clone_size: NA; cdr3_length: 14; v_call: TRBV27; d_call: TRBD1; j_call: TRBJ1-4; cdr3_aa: CASGYQGGNEKLFF; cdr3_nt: TGTGCCAGCGGGTACCAGGGGGGGAATGAAAAACTGTTTTTT
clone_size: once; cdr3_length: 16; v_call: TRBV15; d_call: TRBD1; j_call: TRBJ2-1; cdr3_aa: CATSRVGTGSYNEQFF; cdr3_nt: TGTGCCACCAGCAGAGTGGGGACAGGGAGCTACAATGAGCAGTTCTTC
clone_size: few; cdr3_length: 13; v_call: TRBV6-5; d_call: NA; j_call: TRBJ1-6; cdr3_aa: CASGRDNYSPLHF; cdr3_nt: TGTGCCAGCGGCCGGGACAACTATTCACCCCTCCACTTT
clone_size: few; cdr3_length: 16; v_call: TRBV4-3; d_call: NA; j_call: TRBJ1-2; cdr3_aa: CASSQGVGPTNYGYTF; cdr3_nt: TGCGCCAGCAGCCAAGGGGTCGGCCCCACTAACTATGGCTACACCTTC
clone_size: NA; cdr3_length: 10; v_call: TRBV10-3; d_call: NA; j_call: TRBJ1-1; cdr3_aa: CAITGSGAFF; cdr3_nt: TGTGCCATCACAGGGTCTGGAGCTTTCTTT
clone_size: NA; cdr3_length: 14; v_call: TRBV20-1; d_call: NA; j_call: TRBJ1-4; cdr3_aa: CSALRGTGGEKLFF; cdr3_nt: TGCAGTGCTCTTCGCGGAACAGGCGGTGAAAAACTGTTTTTT
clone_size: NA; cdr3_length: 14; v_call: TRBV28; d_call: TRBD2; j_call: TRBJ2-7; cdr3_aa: CASSHRDYDGEQYF; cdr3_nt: TGTGCCAGCAGTCACCGGGACTACGATGGCGAGCAGTACTTC
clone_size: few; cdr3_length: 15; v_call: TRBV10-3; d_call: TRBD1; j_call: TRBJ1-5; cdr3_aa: CAIRGQGDSNQPQHF; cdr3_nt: TGTGCCATCAGGGGACAGGGGGATAGCAATCAGCCCCAGCATTTT
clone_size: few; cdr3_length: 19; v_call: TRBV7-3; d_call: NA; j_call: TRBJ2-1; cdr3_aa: CASSLRPLASEPRYNEQFF; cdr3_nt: TGTGCCAGCAGCTTACGCCCCCTCGCTAGCGAGCCACGGTACAATGAGCAGTTCTTC
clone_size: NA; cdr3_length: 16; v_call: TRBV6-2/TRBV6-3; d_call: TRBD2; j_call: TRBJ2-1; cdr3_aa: CASSTSERGAYNEQFF; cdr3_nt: TGTGCCAGCAGTACATCTGAGCGGGGGGCCTACAATGAGCAGTTCTTC
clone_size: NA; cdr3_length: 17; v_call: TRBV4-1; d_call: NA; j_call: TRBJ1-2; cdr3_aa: CASSQDFGVMDFYGYTF; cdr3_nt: TGCGCCAGCAGCCAAGATTTTGGCGTTATGGACTTCTATGGCTACACCTTC
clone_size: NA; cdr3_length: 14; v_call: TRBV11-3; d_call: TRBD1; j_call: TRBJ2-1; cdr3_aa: CASSGTGRYNEQFF; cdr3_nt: TGTGCCAGCTCCGGGACAGGGCGGTACAATGAGCAGTTCTTC
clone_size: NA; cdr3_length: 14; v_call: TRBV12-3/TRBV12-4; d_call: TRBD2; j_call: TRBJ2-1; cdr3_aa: CASSAGTSRHEQFF; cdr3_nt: TGTGCCAGCAGTGCGGGGACTAGCCGGCATGAGCAGTTCTTC